These 20 T cell receptor beta chains were all obtained from the same sample, sequenced in a study of CD8 T cells in Susac syndrome. RNA totalling about 0.45 to 1 ug underwent reverse transcription with random hexamers. Via MiXCR, TCRdb re-called the immunoSEQ multiplex PCR reads, giving one row per CDR3 protein. The sample holds 150,000 to 200,000 distinct CDR3 sequences, roughly 94% seen once. The specimen was CD8+ T cells from PBMCs. The receptors derive from a human donor with Susac syndrome.

This chain uses TRBV2 with TRBJ2-7, with D tentatively TRBD1 (6 bases). Trimming removed 8 bases from V and 5 bases from J, with 10 bases in between. Germline V gives CDR1 SNHLY, CDR2 FYNNEI. The CDR3 contains 11 residues. As DNA, the CDR3 is TGTGCCAGCCAGGGGATCAACGAGCAGTACTTC. The encoded protein is CASQGINEQYF.

The CDR3 region is CAWSLGLAGGDTQYF. The CDR3 coding sequence is TGTGCCTGGAGTCTGGGACTAGCGGGGGGAGATACGCAGTATTTT. This chain joins TRBV30 and TRBJ2-3, with 15 bases matching TRBD2. Trimming at V came to 2 bases and at J to 5 bases, leaving 2 bases not matched to a gene. Germline CDR1 reads GTSNPN; CDR2 reads SVGIG (reference sequence). CDR3 length: 15 amino acids.

The rearrangement uses TRBV7-9 and TRBJ1-5, with D perhaps matching TRBD1 (5 bases). With 4 bases removed from V and 6 bases from J, the gap between germline ends came to 19 bases. CDR1 and CDR2 (germline): SEHNR, FQNEAQ (reference sequence). The CDR3 is made up of 16 amino acids. The CDR3 here is CASSSRTTELSQPQHF. CDR3 sequence (DNA): TGTGCCAGCAGCTCACGGACAACGGAACTGTCTCAGCCCCAGCATTTT. The full variable domain, in which reference TRBV7-9 and TRBJ1-5 provide the parts outside the CDR3, is DTGVSQNPRHKITKRGQNVTFRCDPISEHNRLYWYRQTLGQGPEFLTYFQNEAQLEKSRLLSDRFSAERPKGSFSTLEIQRTEQGDSAMYLCASSSRTTELSQPQHFGDGTRLSIL.

The V and J genes are TRBV29-1 and TRBJ2-3; D might be TRBD1 (5 bases). The CDR3 spans 14 residues. Germline V gene lookup returns CDR1 SQVTM and CDR2 ANQGSEA. The V and J ends lost 4 bases and 0 bases respectively, with 11 bases between them. CDR3 sequence: CSVATDTSTDTQYF. The CDR3 bases are TGCAGCGTTGCGACAGACACTAGCACAGATACGCAGTATTTT.

V and J are TRBV9 and TRBJ2-2; 10 positions match TRBD2. The germline CDR1 and CDR2 sequences are SGDLS and YYNGEE. The CDR3 loop spans 15 amino acids. V shed 0 bases and J 4 bases; nucleotides not matched to a gene: 0. The CDR3 loop is CASSVASGSTGELFF. As DNA, the CDR3 is TGTGCCAGCAGCGTAGCTAGCGGGAGCACCGGGGAGCTGTTTTTT.

V is TRBV5-6 and J is TRBJ1-2; 10 bases line up with TRBD1. Germline CDR1 and CDR2: SGHDT and YYEEEE. CDR3 size: 14 residues. V was clipped by 4 bases and J by 6 bases; unmatched bases: 6. CDR3 region: CASSRSDRGNGYTF. CDR3 bases: TGTGCCAGCAGCCGCTCGGACAGGGGGAATGGCTACACCTTC.

This sequence joins TRBV5-6 and TRBJ2-7; 7 bases fit TRBD1. This CDR3 is 13 amino acids long. Germline CDR1 reads SGHDT; CDR2 reads YYEEEE. J lost 2 bases, V lost 4 bases, and 3 bases had no gene match. CDR3 coding DNA: TGTGCCAGCAGCCGGGACAGACCCTACGAGCAGTACTTC. It encodes CASSRDRPYEQYF. Full variable domain (rest looked up from reference TRBV5-6 and TRBJ2-7): DAGVTQSPTHLIKTRGQQVTLRCSPKSGHDTVSWYQQALGQGPQFIFQYYEEEERQRGNFPDRFSGHQFPNYSSELNVNALLLGDSALYLCASSRDRPYEQYFGPGTRLTVT.

The rearrangement uses TRBV14 and TRBJ2-7, with D unclear. Germline lookup yields CDR1 SGHDN and CDR2 FVKESK. The CDR3 sequence is 12 residues long. Trimming pared 1 base from V and 10 bases from J, leaving 11 bases between. The CDR3, as DNA: TGTGCCAGCAGCCAAGTTAGGTCGGTACAGTACTTC. Its translation: CASSQVRSVQYF.

The genes are TRBV28 and TRBJ2-5, with 8 bases identical to TRBD2. CDR3 size: 16 residues. V lost 6 bases and J lost 3; bases outside the gene matches: 12. Germline V gene lookup returns CDR1 MDHEN and CDR2 SYDVKM. CDR3 amino acids: CASSVTGTRLEETQYF. CDR3 sequence (DNA): TGTGCCAGCAGCGTCACCGGGACTAGGTTGGAAGAGACCCAGTACTTC.

J is TRBJ2-3 and V is TRBV5-4, with D tentatively TRBD1 (5 bases). With 3 bases removed from V and 3 bases from J, the gap between germline ends came to 14 bases. The CDR3 contains 15 residues. Germline V gene lookup returns CDR1 SGHNT and CDR2 YYREEE (reference sequence). The CDR3 loop reads CASSSPGWRTDTQYF. CDR3 sequence (DNA): TGTGCCAGCAGCTCTCCAGGGTGGAGAACAGATACGCAGTATTTT.

The DNA for the CDR3 is TGTGCCAGCAGCTCAACCGAGTCCTACGAGCAGTACTTC. It specifies CASSSTESYEQYF. This chain joins TRBV3-1 and TRBJ2-7; D ambiguous. This CDR3 contains 13 residues. The ends were cut back, 5 bases at V and 1 base at J, with 9 bases in the middle. Germline CDR1 LGHDT, CDR2 YNNKEL (reference sequence).

The V gene is TRBV20-1, the J gene TRBJ2-5; D is unclear. The CDR3 loop spans 14 amino acids. Per germline, CDR1 DFQATT and CDR2 SNEGSKA (reference sequence). Trimming pared 4 bases from V and 5 bases from J, leaving 17 bases between. The CDR3 region is CSAISTLDKETQYF. CDR3 DNA sequence: TGCAGTGCTATCTCTACCCTGGATAAGGAGACCCAGTACTTC.

The chain uses TRBV23-1 and TRBJ2-4; D is uncertain. TRBV23-1 is an ORF, and what it does is uncertain. The CDR3 has 14 residues. V was shortened by 4 bases and J by 0 bases, with 7 bases between the two germline ends. Here the CDR3 reads CASSRSGAKNIQYF. In nucleotides, the CDR3 is TGCGCCAGCAGTCGCTCAGGAGCCAAAAACATTCAGTACTTC.

The V gene is TRBV20-1, the J gene TRBJ2-3; tentatively, D is TRBD1 (6 bases). This CDR3 is built from 13 residues. With 1 base removed from V and 4 bases from J, the gap between germline ends came to 9 bases. The germline V gene has CDR1 DFQATT and CDR2 SNEGSKA (reference sequence). CDR3 sequence (DNA): TGCAGTGCTAGAGGACAGGCCGCAGATACGCAGTATTTT. Its protein product is CSARGQAADTQYF.

The V and J genes are TRBV9 and TRBJ2-2; 7 nucleotides line up with TRBD1. V lost 3 bases to trimming and J lost 5 bases; unmatched junction nucleotides: 7. CDR3 length: 15 amino acids. Germline loops: CDR1 SGDLS, CDR2 YYNGEE. In nucleotides, the CDR3 is TGTGCCAGCAGCGCCTGGGACAGCCGGACCGGGGAGCTGTTTTTT. This gives the protein CASSAWDSRTGELFF.

In its sample, this clonotype was seen once. The chain couples TRBV6-5 to TRBJ1-2; the D gene is possibly TRBD1 (6 bases). Trimming cost V 2 bases and J 7 bases, with 23 bases left between them. The CDR3 loop spans 17 amino acids. Germline lookup yields CDR1 MNHEY and CDR2 SVGAGI. CDR3 protein: CASSYGAGAQVFGGYTF. CDR3 sequence (DNA): TGTGCCAGCAGTTACGGGGCAGGGGCGCAAGTTTTTGGTGGCTACACCTTC.

The genes are TRBV2 and TRBJ2-2, with D perhaps matching TRBD1 or TRBD2 (5 bases each). Between the trimmed V and J ends, which lost 10 bases and 7 bases, there was a span of 13 bases. The CDR3 has 12 amino acids. Per the germline V gene, CDR1 is SNHLY and CDR2 is FYNNEI. The CDR3 region has the DNA TGTGCCACCCAGAGGGACGGCGGGGAGCTGTTTTTT. It codes for CATQRDGGELFF.

The V gene is TRBV20-1, the J gene TRBJ2-3; 11 nucleotides align to TRBD2. With 1 base clipped from V and 9 bases from J, the junction kept 15 bases outside the gene matches. CDR3 size: 17 residues. CDR1 is DFQATT and CDR2 is SNEGSKA in the germline V gene (reference sequence). Here the CDR3 reads CSARGPSLAGELWTQYF. The CDR3 DNA is TGCAGTGCTAGAGGCCCCTCACTAGCGGGAGAGCTATGGACGCAGTATTTT.

The chain carries TRBV7-8 and TRBJ2-7; 7 nucleotides align to TRBD2. CDR1 and CDR2 (germline): SGHVS, FQNEAQ. Trimming cost V 1 base and J 0 bases; bases outside gene matches: 9. The CDR3 length is 17 residues. This CDR3 is CASSLVEREVSSYEQYF. The CDR3 DNA sequence: TGTGCCAGCAGCTTAGTGGAGCGGGAAGTGAGCTCCTACGAGCAGTACTTC.

The chain combines TRBV28 with TRBJ1-5, with D perhaps TRBD1 (6 bases). Germline V CDR1 and CDR2: MDHEN, SYDVKM. This CDR3 comprises 16 residues. V was clipped by 6 bases and J by 2 bases, with 17 bases between them. The chain's CDR3 is CASRREGGLGNQPQHF. The CDR3 coding sequence is TGTGCCAGCAGGCGGGAGGGGGGCCTGGGCAATCAGCCCCAGCATTTT.